These 15 T cell receptor beta chains came from one sample sequenced in a study of control samples from healthy donors and cancer patients. Method: immunoSEQ multiplex PCR; TCRdb's copy keeps in-frame clones and lacks some. Of some 120,000 clones detected, around 87% appear once; the ten largest clones hold roughly 2.8%. The sample taken for sequencing was blood. Receptor source: a man aged 55 to 69 in good health.

V gene TRBV29-1 combines with J gene TRBJ2-7; no definite D call. CDR3 length: 13 amino acids. With 7 bases removed from V and 0 bases from J, the gap between germline ends came to 13 bases. Germline assignment: CDR1 SQVTM and CDR2 ANQGSEA. For the CDR3, the DNA is TGCAGCGCTAGACAAGGGTCCTCCTACGAGCAGTACTTC. Encoded protein: CSARQGSSYEQYF.

The J gene is TRBJ1-4, the V gene TRBV30; a possible D gene is TRBD1 (6 bases). V dropped 4 bases and J dropped 2 bases, with 20 bases sitting between them. This CDR3 is 17 amino acids long. Germline V lookup: CDR1 GTSNPN, CDR2 SVGIG (reference sequence). For the CDR3, the DNA is TGTGCCTGGACTCAACAGGGCAGGGGAAGGACTAATGAAAAACTGTTTTTT. It is translated as CAWTQQGRGRTNEKLFF.

CDR3: CASSPPWSQGGYNEQFF. The CDR3, as DNA: TGTGCCAGCTCACCACCGTGGTCTCAGGGCGGTTACAATGAGCAGTTCTTC. This chain joins TRBV18 and TRBJ2-1; possible D gene TRBD1, 5 bases. The V end lost 0 bases, the J end lost 4 bases, and 16 bases lay between the germline ends. Germline CDR1 is KGHSH and CDR2 is LQKENI. The CDR3 runs to 17 residues.

This clone was found a few times. V usage is TRBV19 and J usage is TRBJ2-5; no definite D call. V shed 0 bases and J shed 4 bases, with 3 bases lying between them. The CDR3 has 12 amino acids. Germline CDR1 and CDR2: LNHDA and SQIVND (reference sequence). The CDR3 bases are TGTGCCAGTAGTATAGAGGGAGAGACCCAGTACTTC. Translating it yields CASSIEGETQYF.

This clone appeared once. The gene calls are TRBV27 and TRBJ1-2; possible D gene TRBD1, 6 bases. V was clipped by 5 bases and J by 6 bases, with 16 bases between them. The germline gives CDR1 MNHEY, CDR2 SMNVEV (reference sequence). CDR3 length: 14 amino acids. The CDR3 sequence is CASSPSDRIHGYTF. Written as DNA, the CDR3 is TGTGCCAGCAGTCCTTCGGACAGAATACATGGCTACACCTTC.

This clone was found once. The chain uses TRBV7-2 and TRBJ1-2, with D possibly TRBD1 on 6 matching bases. Trimming left V 1 base short and J 6 bases short, with 21 bases between. The CDR3 consists of 17 residues. CDR1 and CDR2 from the germline V gene are SGHTA and FQGNSA. The DNA for the CDR3 is TGTGCCAGCAGCTTAGTCTTAGGGGGGGCGCTTATTCATGGCTACACCTTC. It translates to CASSLVLGGALIHGYTF.

This clone has just one count. The genes are TRBV19 and TRBJ2-3; 7 bases fit TRBD1. With V trimmed by 7 bases and J by 2 bases, 9 bases remained unmatched. CDR1 is LNHDA, CDR2 SQIVND, per germline (reference sequence). The CDR3 spans 15 residues. The CDR3 nucleotides are TGTGCCAGTAACCAAAGGGACAGCCCCACAGATACGCAGTATTTT. This translates into CASNQRDSPTDTQYF. Combining the CDR3 with reference TRBV19 and TRBJ2-3 gives the whole variable domain DGGITQSPKYLFRKEGQNVTLSCEQNLNHDAMYWYRQDPGQGLRLIYYSQIVNDFQKGDIAEGYSVSREKKESFPLTVTSAQKNPTAFYLCASNQRDSPTDTQYFGPGTRLTVL.

The chain is built from TRBV7-2 and TRBJ2-7; D remains unclear. The CDR3 spans 12 residues. CDR1 is SGHTA and CDR2 is FQGNSA in the germline V gene. V lost 5 bases, J lost 1 base, and 6 bases lay in between. CDR3 sequence: CASSPPSYEQYF. CDR3 nucleotides: TGTGCCAGCAGCCCTCCTTCCTACGAGCAGTACTTC. Complete variable domain (other parts from reference TRBV7-2 and TRBJ2-7): GAGVSQSPSNKVTEKGKDVELRCDPISGHTALYWYRQSLGQGLEFLIYFQGNSAPDKSGLPSDRFSAERTGGSVSTLTIQRTQQEDSAVYLCASSPPSYEQYFGPGTRLTVT.

This chain joins TRBV19 and TRBJ1-3, with D possibly matching TRBD1 (5 bases). Germline V lookup: CDR1 LNHDA, CDR2 SQIVND (reference sequence). V was pared by 7 bases and J by 7 bases, with 8 bases between. This CDR3 contains 11 residues. The CDR3 DNA reads TGTGCCAGTATTGGGGCCAACACCATATATTTT. Translating it yields CASIGANTIYF.

The CDR3 region has the DNA TGTGCCAGCAGCTTATTCGCGGTACGGGGAGGCTCACCCCTCCACTTT. Amino acids: CASSLFAVRGGSPLHF. This rearrangement joins TRBV7-3 to TRBJ1-6; D ambiguous. Per the germline V gene, CDR1 is SGHTA and CDR2 is FQGTGA. V was shortened by 2 bases and J by 10 bases, with 18 bases between the two germline ends. The CDR3 extends over 16 amino acids.

The J gene is TRBJ2-1, the V gene TRBV7-9; no reliable D call. CDR1 SEHNR and CDR2 FQNEAQ come from the germline V gene (reference sequence). This CDR3 is built from 13 residues. V lost 3 bases to trimming and J lost 4 bases, with 7 bases between them. For the CDR3, the DNA is TGTGCCAGCAGCTTCAGCAGTTACAATGAGCAGTTCTTC. Translating gives CASSFSSYNEQFF.

The V and J genes are TRBV28 and TRBJ1-4; D remains ambiguous. The CDR3 contains 14 residues. Germline lookup yields CDR1 MDHEN and CDR2 SYDVKM. V was clipped by 8 bases and J by 2 bases, with 12 bases between them. CDR3 sequence (DNA): TGTGCCAGCCACGCCCACGGGACTAATGAAAAACTGTTTTTT. This translates into CASHAHGTNEKLFF. Variable domain in full (rest from reference TRBV28 and TRBJ1-4): DVKVTQSSRYLVKRTGEKVFLECVQDMDHENMFWYRQDPGLGLRLIYFSYDVKMKEKGDIPEGYSVSREKKERFSLILESASTNQTSMYLCASHAHGTNEKLFFGSGTQLSVL.

The chain joins TRBV7-8 to TRBJ1-2, with D perhaps matching TRBD1 (5 bases). V was pared by 6 bases and J by 0 bases, with 20 bases between. Per germline, CDR1 SGHVS and CDR2 FQNEAQ. CDR3 length equals 17 residues. Written as DNA, the CDR3 is TGTGCCAGCAGTCCTCGAGTGACAGTGAGGACTAACTATGGCTACACCTTC. Its protein product is CASSPRVTVRTNYGYTF. The full variable domain, in which reference TRBV7-8 and TRBJ1-2 provide the parts outside the CDR3, is GAGVSQSPRYKVAKRGQDVALRCDPISGHVSLFWYQQALGQGPEFLTYFQNEAQLDKSGLPSDRFFAERPEGSVSTLKIQRTQQEDSAVYLCASSPRVTVRTNYGYTFGSGTRLTVV.

The chain carries TRBV9 and TRBJ1-1; the match to TRBD1 covers 7 bases. The CDR3 loop spans 14 amino acids. V was pared by 3 bases and J by 4 bases, with 6 bases of the junction left unmatched. From germline, CDR1 is SGDLS and CDR2 YYNGEE. CDR3 protein: CASSATGIGTEAFF. The DNA of the CDR3 is TGTGCCAGCAGCGCGACAGGGATAGGCACTGAAGCTTTCTTT.

This clone was recorded once. The gene calls are TRBV5-1 and TRBJ2-3; tentatively, D is TRBD2 (5 bases). The CDR3 consists of 12 residues. V lost 3 bases and J lost 10, with 12 bases in between. Per the germline V gene, CDR1 is SGHRS and CDR2 is YFSETQ. CDR3 residues: CASSSDFRAQYF. CDR3 DNA: TGCGCCAGCAGCTCGGACTTCAGAGCGCAGTATTTT.